These 13 T cell receptor beta chains share one sample of origin, sequenced in a study of blood T cell repertoires in COVID-19. Only in-frame clones appear in the TCRdb table, and some are missing; sequencing was by immunoSEQ multiplex PCR. This sample has about 76,000 clones, with around 85% found just once. Sequencing was carried out using peripheral blood. All receptors derive from a man between 50 and 59 years old with COVID-19, enrolled during active disease.

The genes are TRBV7-2 and TRBJ2-5; D might be TRBD2 (5 bases). Per germline, CDR1 SGHTA and CDR2 FQGNSA. The CDR3 totals 13 residues. V lost 1 base and J 5 bases, leaving 8 bases between the germline ends. CDR3 protein: CASSLEGGETQYF. CDR3 in DNA: TGTGCCAGCAGCTTAGAAGGCGGGGAGACCCAGTACTTC.

This chain links TRBV28 with TRBJ1-3; TRBD1 matches at 7 bases. This CDR3 is 14 amino acids long. The trim removed 6 bases at V and 4 bases at J, leaving 6 bases unmatched. Per the germline V gene, CDR1 is MDHEN and CDR2 is SYDVKM. DNA for the CDR3: TGTGCCAGCAGAAGACAGGGTTCGGGAAACACCATATATTTT. It encodes CASRRQGSGNTIYF.

The chain is built from TRBV19 and TRBJ2-5; a possible D gene is TRBD2 (5 bases). The CDR3 runs to 13 residues. Germline CDR1 reads LNHDA; CDR2 reads SQIVND (reference sequence). V lost 5 bases and J 2 bases, leaving 9 bases between the germline ends. The CDR3 nucleotides are TGTGCCAGTAGTTCGGGAAGACAAGAGACCCAGTACTTC. Translating it yields CASSSGRQETQYF.

The CDR3 sequence is CAWSVLPGTYEQYF. In DNA form, the CDR3 reads TGTGCCTGGAGTGTTCTTCCAGGAACCTACGAGCAGTACTTC. This chain links TRBV30 with TRBJ2-7, with no clear D. The germline V gene has CDR1 GTSNPN and CDR2 SVGIG (reference sequence). V was pared by 0 bases and J by 2 bases, with 11 bases between. The CDR3 has 14 amino acids. Drawing the rest from reference TRBV30 and TRBJ2-7, the complete variable domain is SQTIHQWPATLVQPVGSPLSLECTVEGTSNPNLYWYRQAAGRGLQLLFYSVGIGQISSEVPQNLSASRPQDRQFILSSKKLLLSDSGFYLCAWSVLPGTYEQYFGPGTRLTVT.

The chain links TRBV5-4 to TRBJ1-3, with TRBD1 matching over 9 bases. V was clipped by 4 bases and J by 0 bases; unmatched bases: 5. The CDR3 is 16 residues long. Germline V gene sequence: CDR1 SGHNT, CDR2 YYREEE (reference sequence). Here the CDR3 reads CASSRPQGASGNTIYF. The CDR3, as DNA: TGTGCCAGCAGCCGGCCACAGGGGGCCTCTGGAAACACCATATATTTT.

This chain connects TRBV3-1 (or the pseudogene TRBV3-2) to TRBJ1-1, with a tentative D call TRBD1 (5 bases). The CDR3 contains 13 residues. V shed 4 bases and J shed 6 bases, with 12 bases lying between them. Germline V gene lookup returns CDR1 LGHDT and CDR2 YNNKEL (reference sequence). The CDR3 DNA reads as TGTGCCAGCAGCCTACGAACGGGGGCTGAAGCTTTCTTT. Amino acid sequence: CASSLRTGAEAFF.

V and J are TRBV10-3 and TRBJ2-7, with 9 bases that match TRBD2. CDR1 is ENHRY and CDR2 is SYGVKD in the germline V gene. Trimming at V came to 6 bases and at J to 0 bases, leaving 0 bases not matched to a gene. The CDR3 spans 13 residues. CDR3 nucleotide sequence: TGTGCCATCAGGACTAGCGGCTCCTACGAGCAGTACTTC. This encodes CAIRTSGSYEQYF.

The chain recombines TRBV4-1 with TRBJ2-3; D is ambiguous. Trimming took off 5 bases at V and 0 bases at J, with 12 bases between the two ends. Germline loops: CDR1 MGHRA, CDR2 YSYEKL. CDR3 size: 15 residues. As DNA, the CDR3 is TGCGCCAGCAGCAGCCTCGGAGCAAGCACAGATACGCAGTATTTT. Translating it yields CASSSLGASTDTQYF.

This clone was counted between two and nine times. The V gene is TRBV6-5, the J gene TRBJ2-4; 7 bases fit TRBD1. J was trimmed by 1 base and V by 9 bases; bases with no gene match: 3. This CDR3 has 13 amino acids. Germline V gene sequence: CDR1 MNHEY, CDR2 SVGAGI. The CDR3 protein is CASRQGAKNIQYF. DNA for the CDR3: TGTGCCAGTCGACAGGGCGCCAAAAACATTCAGTACTTC.

Only a few counts were recorded for this clone. The CDR3: CASSDRGYGYTF. As DNA, the CDR3 is TGTGCCAGCAGTGATCGGGGCTATGGCTACACCTTC. The chain couples TRBV6-4 to TRBJ1-2; D call uncertain. Trimming took 3 bases from V and 4 from J, leaving 6 bases between them. CDR1 MRHNA and CDR2 SNTAGT come from the germline V gene. The CDR3 runs 12 residues.

The chain recombines TRBV10-3 with TRBJ2-2; no reliable D call. CDR3 length: 12 residues. Trimming shortened V by 3 bases and J by 3 bases, and 2 bases separated the two germline ends. Germline-derived CDR1 and CDR2 are ENHRY and SYGVKD. Here the CDR3 reads CAISDYTGELFF. CDR3 DNA sequence: TGTGCCATCAGTGACTACACCGGGGAGCTGTTTTTT.

The sample holds a few counts of this clone. The V gene is TRBV7-9, the J gene TRBJ1-2; possible D gene TRBD1, 6 bases. The V and J ends lost 1 base and 6 bases respectively, with 9 bases between them. Germline assignment: CDR1 SEHNR and CDR2 FQNEAQ (reference sequence). The CDR3 is made up of 13 amino acids. CDR3 amino acids: CASSLENRDGYTF. CDR3 DNA sequence: TGTGCCAGCAGCTTAGAGAACAGGGATGGCTACACCTTC.

The chain uses TRBV9 and TRBJ2-3; 11 nucleotides agree with TRBD2. The CDR3 runs to 16 residues. V dropped 3 bases and J dropped 2; count of bases not matched to a gene: 5. CDR1 and CDR2 from the germline V gene are SGDLS and YYNGEE. The CDR3 loop is CASSDPTSGNTDTQYF. In DNA, the CDR3 is TGTGCCAGCAGCGACCCGACTAGCGGGAACACAGATACGCAGTATTTT.